Included here is one T cell receptor (beta chain) sequence, with context. Its target antigen remains unknown. Base quality data are lacking; no much larger clone is found one base away. These data belong to a study of control samples from healthy donors and cancer patients (dated by TCRdb to 2020 to 2021). Reading from cysteine to phenylalanine, the CDR3 counts 17 amino acids. CDR3 DNA only is kept here, 51 bases in frame from base 1. CDR1 and CDR2, per the germline V gene, are SGHRS and YFSETQ. Ends trimmed: V by 4 bases, J by 10 bases; bases unmatched to a gene: 14. Library preparation employed the immunoSEQ multiplex PCR assay. The immuneACCESS repertoire file appears here via TCRdb, limited to in-frame rearrangements. These files lack a portion of the clones; in checked studies, under half of the deficit traces to unresolved V genes, and the cause of the others is not known. The sample records around 200,000 clones, over 80% of which are singletons. Around 1.6% of the sample is held by the ten biggest clonotypes.

The rearranged chain carries TRBV5-1 and TRBJ2-1, with TRBD2 matching 13 junction bases. The receptor's source is a man between 18 and 29 years old in good health. Input material: blood. The DNA sequence is given as TGCGCCAGCAGCCCCGGAGCGACTAGCGGGGGGCCACAGGAGCAGTTCTTC. Its translation reads: CASSPGATSGGPQEQFF.